This TCR beta chain was sequenced during a study of CD8+ T cells in alopecia areata. Germline values: CDR1 GTSNPN, CDR2 SVGIG (reference sequence). The CDR3 loop spans 13 amino acids. V was pared by 2 bases and J by 10 bases, with 8 bases of the junction left unmatched. The treatment: oral pan-JAK inhibitor, 5-10 mg twice daily. In each case, RNA was isolated and then reverse transcribed into cDNA as the sequencing template. Measured with immunoSEQ multiplex PCR; TCRdb has only the in-frame clones, and not every one. The sample includes around 300,000 clones, about 62% of them seen just once. Overall study findings and caveats: The study found tofacitinib significantly decreased scalp clonality and expanded CD8+ clones among the top 100. Persistence in scalp and blood during tofacitinib was observed for many expanded lesional clones.

Regarding this clone: Its antigen is not known.

Sequences were derived from CD4+ T cells sorted from blood, sampled around week 54, from a patient treated with tofacitinib. The chain has TRBV30 and TRBJ2-1, with 7 bases that match TRBD2. This receptor was identified in a human donor with alopecia areata. The CDR3 bases are TGTGCCTGGAGTCCCACTAGCGCCGCGGAGCAGTTCTTC. This sequence encodes CAWSPTSAAEQFF.